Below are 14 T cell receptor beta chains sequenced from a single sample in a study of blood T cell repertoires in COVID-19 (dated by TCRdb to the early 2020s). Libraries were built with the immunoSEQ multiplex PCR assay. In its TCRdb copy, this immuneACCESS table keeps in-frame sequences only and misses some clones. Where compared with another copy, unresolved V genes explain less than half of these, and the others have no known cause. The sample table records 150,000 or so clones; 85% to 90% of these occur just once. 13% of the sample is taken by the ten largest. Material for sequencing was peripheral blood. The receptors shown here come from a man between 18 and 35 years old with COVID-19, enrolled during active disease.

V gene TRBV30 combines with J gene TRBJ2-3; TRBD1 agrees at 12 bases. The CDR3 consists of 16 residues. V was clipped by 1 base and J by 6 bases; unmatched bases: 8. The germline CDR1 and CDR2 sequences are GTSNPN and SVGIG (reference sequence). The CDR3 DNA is TGTGCCTGGAGTGCCCCCCGGGGACAGGGGGCGGATACGCAGTATTTT. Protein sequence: CAWSAPRGQGADTQYF.

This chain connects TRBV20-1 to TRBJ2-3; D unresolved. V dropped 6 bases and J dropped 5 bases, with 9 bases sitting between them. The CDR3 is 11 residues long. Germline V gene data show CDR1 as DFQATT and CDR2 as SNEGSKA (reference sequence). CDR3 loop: CSAPQQDTQYF. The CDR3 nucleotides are TGCAGTGCCCCACAACAAGATACGCAGTATTTT.

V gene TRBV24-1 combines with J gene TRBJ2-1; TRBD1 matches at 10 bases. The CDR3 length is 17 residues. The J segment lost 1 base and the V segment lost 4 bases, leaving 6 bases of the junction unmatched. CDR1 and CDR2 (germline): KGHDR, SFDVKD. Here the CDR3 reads CATSDTGTGVSYNEQFF. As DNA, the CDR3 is TGTGCCACCAGTGACACCGGGACAGGGGTATCCTACAATGAGCAGTTCTTC.

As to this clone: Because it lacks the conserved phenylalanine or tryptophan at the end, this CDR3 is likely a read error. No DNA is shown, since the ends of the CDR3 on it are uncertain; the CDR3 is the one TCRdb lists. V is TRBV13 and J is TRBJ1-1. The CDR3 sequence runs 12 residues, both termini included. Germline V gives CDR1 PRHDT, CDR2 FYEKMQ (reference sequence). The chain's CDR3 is CASSLGRGEVHT.

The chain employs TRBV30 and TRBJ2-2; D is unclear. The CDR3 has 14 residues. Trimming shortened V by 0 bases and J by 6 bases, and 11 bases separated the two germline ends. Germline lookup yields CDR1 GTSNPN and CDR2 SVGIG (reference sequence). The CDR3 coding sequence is TGTGCCTGGAGTGTCGGTAGATCGGCCGGGGAGCTGTTTTTT. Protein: CAWSVGRSAGELFF.

The CDR3 here is CASSVGGQGSYNSPLHF. CDR3 bases: TGTGCCAGCAGCGTGGGGGGACAGGGCTCCTATAATTCACCCCTCCACTTT. The chain couples TRBV5-4 to TRBJ1-6; TRBD1 aligns across 9 bases. CDR1 and CDR2 from the germline V gene are SGHNT and YYREEE (reference sequence). The CDR3 contains 17 residues. V shed 4 bases, J shed 0 bases, and the junction held 5 bases outside the gene matches.

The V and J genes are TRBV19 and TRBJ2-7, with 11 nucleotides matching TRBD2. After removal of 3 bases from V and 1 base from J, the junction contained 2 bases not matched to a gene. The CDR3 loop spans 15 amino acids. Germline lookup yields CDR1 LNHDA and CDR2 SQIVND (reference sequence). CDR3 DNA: TGTGCCAGTAGTATGGGACTAGCGGCTTCCTACGAGCAGTACTTC. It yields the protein CASSMGLAASYEQYF.

The CDR3, as DNA: TGTGCCTGGAGTGTAGAATCGGGCTCTGGAAACACCATATATTTT. Translating gives CAWSVESGSGNTIYF. V is TRBV30 and J is TRBJ1-3, with unresolved D. V shed 0 bases and J shed 0 bases, with 9 bases lying between them. Germline loops: CDR1 GTSNPN, CDR2 SVGIG (reference sequence). The CDR3 loop spans 15 amino acids.

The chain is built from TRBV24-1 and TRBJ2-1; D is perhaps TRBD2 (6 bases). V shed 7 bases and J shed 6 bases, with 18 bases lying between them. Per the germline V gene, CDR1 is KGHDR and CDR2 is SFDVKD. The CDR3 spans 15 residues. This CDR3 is CATRKRGAWGNEQFF. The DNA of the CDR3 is TGTGCCACCAGGAAACGCGGGGCTTGGGGCAATGAGCAGTTCTTC.

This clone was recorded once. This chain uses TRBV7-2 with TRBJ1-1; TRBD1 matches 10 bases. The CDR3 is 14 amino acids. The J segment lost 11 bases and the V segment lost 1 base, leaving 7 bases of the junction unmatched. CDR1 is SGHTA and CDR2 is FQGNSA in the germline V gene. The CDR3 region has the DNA TGTGCCAGCAGCTTAGAGACAGGGGGCAAAACCGCTTTCTTT. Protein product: CASSLETGGKTAFF.

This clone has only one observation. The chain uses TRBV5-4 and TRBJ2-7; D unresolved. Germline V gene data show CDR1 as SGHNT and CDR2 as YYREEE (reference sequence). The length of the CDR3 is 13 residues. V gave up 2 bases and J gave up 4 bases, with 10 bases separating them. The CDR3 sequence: CASSFGVQYEQYF. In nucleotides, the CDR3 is TGTGCCAGCAGCTTTGGAGTCCAATACGAGCAGTACTTC.

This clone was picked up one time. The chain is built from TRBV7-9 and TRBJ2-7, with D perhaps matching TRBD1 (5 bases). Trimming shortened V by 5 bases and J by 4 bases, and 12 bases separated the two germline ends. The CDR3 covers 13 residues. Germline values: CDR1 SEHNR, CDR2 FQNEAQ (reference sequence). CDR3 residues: CASSPPGWYEQYF. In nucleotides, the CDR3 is TGTGCCAGCAGCCCACCAGGGTGGTACGAGCAGTACTTC.

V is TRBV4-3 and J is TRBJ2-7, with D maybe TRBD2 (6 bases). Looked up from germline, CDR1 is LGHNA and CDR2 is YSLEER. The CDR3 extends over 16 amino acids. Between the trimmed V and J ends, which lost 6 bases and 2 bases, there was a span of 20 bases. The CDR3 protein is CASSPRRGTEPYEQYF. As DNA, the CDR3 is TGCGCCAGCAGTCCCCGGAGGGGTACGGAACCCTACGAGCAGTACTTC.

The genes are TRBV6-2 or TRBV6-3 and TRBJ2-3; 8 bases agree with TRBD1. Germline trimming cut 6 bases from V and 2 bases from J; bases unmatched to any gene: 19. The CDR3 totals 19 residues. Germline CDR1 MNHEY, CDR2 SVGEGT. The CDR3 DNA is TGTGCCAGCAGCACCACCGGGACAGGACGAAGGGGGCACACAGATACGCAGTATTTT. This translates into CASSTTGTGRRGHTDTQYF.